The clone carrying this T cell receptor (beta chain) was recorded many times. Its antigen is currently unknown. Patients having uncontrolled infection, another autoimmune disease, pregnancy or lactation were not included. Researchers amplified the TCR beta CDR3 regions from RNA transcripts. Researchers ran a first-round RT-PCR on the TCR CDR3 using the HTBI primer set. TCRdb processed the multiplex PCR reads anew with MiXCR; each CDR3 protein has one entry. The table has around 340,000 distinct CDR3 sequences, approximately 22% seen once; the top ten hold 50% to 65%. The data derive from a study of T cells in Graves' hyperthyroidism and ophthalmopathy. Overall study results and limits: Patients with ophthalmopathy were separated from those with stable hyperthyroidism by a 13 V-J model.

V was trimmed by 1 base and J by 2 bases, leaving 11 bases between them. Germline CDR1 SNHLY, CDR2 FYNNEI. The CDR3 consists of 15 residues. The sequence derives from a woman in her 50s with Graves' hyperthyroidism. The genes are TRBV2 and TRBJ1-2; possible D gene TRBD1, 5 bases. The sequenced sample was blood. The CDR3 loop is CASSEEWDSNYGYTF. The CDR3 nucleotides read TGTGCCAGCAGTGAAGAGTGGGACTCCAACTATGGCTACACCTTC.